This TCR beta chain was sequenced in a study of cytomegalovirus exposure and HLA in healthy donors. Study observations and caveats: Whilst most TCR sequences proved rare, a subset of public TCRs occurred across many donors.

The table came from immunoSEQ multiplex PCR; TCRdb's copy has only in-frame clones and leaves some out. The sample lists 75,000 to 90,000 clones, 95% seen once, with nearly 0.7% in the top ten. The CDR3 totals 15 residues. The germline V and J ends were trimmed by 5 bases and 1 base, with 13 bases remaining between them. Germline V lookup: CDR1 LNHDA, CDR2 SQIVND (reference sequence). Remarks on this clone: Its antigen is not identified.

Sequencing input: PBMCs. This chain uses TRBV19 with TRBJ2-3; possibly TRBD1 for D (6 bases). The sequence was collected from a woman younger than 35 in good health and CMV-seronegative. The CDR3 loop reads CASSGDRLRTDTQYF. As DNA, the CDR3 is TGTGCCAGTAGTGGAGACAGGTTGCGCACAGATACGCAGTATTTT.